The 12 T cell receptor beta chains given below trace back to one sample, sequenced in a study of PD-1 blockade in mismatch repair-deficient tumors (dated by TCRdb to between 2016 and 2019). The library was prepared using the immunoSEQ multiplex PCR assay. TCRdb holds this immuneACCESS table with in-frame rearrangements only. Some clones are missing; in checked studies, unresolved V genes explain under half, and the rest has no known cause. For this sample there are 14,000 or so clones; roughly 84% appear just once. The ten top clones hold more than 1.5% of the sample. The material was PBMCs, obtained around 15 weeks after starting pembrolizumab. These receptors all come from an adult with mismatch repair-deficient cancer.

The chain carries TRBV10-2 and TRBJ1-1; possibly TRBD1 for D (6 bases). Per the germline V gene, CDR1 is WSHSY and CDR2 is SAAADI. The germline V and J ends were trimmed by 8 bases and 7 bases, with 8 bases remaining between them. CDR3 length equals 10 residues. The DNA of the CDR3 is TGCGCCAGCGGGACAAGTGAAGCTTTCTTT. It yields the protein CASGTSEAFF.

J is TRBJ2-2 and V is TRBV27, with a weak D call TRBD2 (6 bases). The germline CDR1 and CDR2 sequences are MNHEY and SMNVEV (reference sequence). Trimming left V 2 bases short and J 4 bases short, with 11 bases between. The CDR3 is 15 amino acids. CDR3 sequence reads: CASSLELAGTGELFF. The CDR3 DNA sequence: TGTGCCAGCAGTTTAGAACTAGCAGGCACCGGGGAGCTGTTTTTT.

CDR3 nucleotide sequence: TGTGCCAGCAGTTTTCTCCTTGCGAGGGCCACTGAAGCTTTCTTT. It is translated as CASSFLLARATEAFF. The chain carries TRBV6-5 and TRBJ1-1, with unresolved D. Looked up from germline, CDR1 is MNHEY and CDR2 is SVGAGI. This CDR3 contains 15 residues. The germline V and J ends were trimmed by 4 bases and 4 bases, with 16 bases remaining between them.

The genes are TRBV28 and TRBJ1-1, with TRBD1 identical over 7 bases. Germline-derived CDR1 and CDR2 are MDHEN and SYDVKM. The CDR3 has 14 residues. The junction had 15 bases not matched to a gene; V was cut back by 7 bases and J by 10 bases. CDR3 in DNA: TGTGCCAGCACCCCACAGGGGACGGGAAGGGTAGCTTTCTTT. It is translated as CASTPQGTGRVAFF.

V gene TRBV19 combines with J gene TRBJ2-1; weak D call: TRBD1 (6 bases). This CDR3 comprises 13 residues. Trimming took off 4 bases at V and 6 bases at J, with 10 bases between the two ends. Germline V gene data show CDR1 as LNHDA and CDR2 as SQIVND (reference sequence). This chain's CDR3 is CASSTGQINEQFF. The CDR3 region has the DNA TGTGCCAGTAGTACCGGACAGATCAATGAGCAGTTCTTC.

This chain uses TRBV6-6 with TRBJ2-3; 9 bases map to TRBD2. Unmatched junction bases numbered 9, after V lost 5 bases and J lost 3 bases. Germline V CDR1 and CDR2: MNHNY, SVGAGI (reference sequence). CDR3 length equals 16 residues. The CDR3: CASSPRVAGDTDTQYF. The CDR3 DNA is TGTGCCAGCAGTCCCCGGGTAGCGGGAGATACAGATACGCAGTATTTT.

This chain uses TRBV5-5 with TRBJ2-1; D call uncertain. The CDR3 contains 12 residues. Trimming took off 1 base at V and 5 bases at J, with 4 bases between the two ends. The germline CDR1 and CDR2 sequences are SGHKS and YYEKEE (reference sequence). The CDR3 DNA follows: TGTGCCAGCAGCTTGAAGCACAATGAGCAGTTCTTC. It yields the protein CASSLKHNEQFF.

The chain combines TRBV9 with TRBJ2-7, with D possibly being TRBD1 (5 bases). The CDR3 runs to 13 residues. Trimming left V 2 bases short and J 7 bases short, with 13 bases between. The germline gives CDR1 SGDLS, CDR2 YYNGEE. CDR3 bases: TGTGCCAGCAGCGTTGACAGTTTACGGGAGCAGTACTTC. It yields the protein CASSVDSLREQYF.

This chain uses TRBV6-9 with TRBJ1-3; TRBD1 agrees at 7 bases. The V gene's germline CDR1 is MNHGY and CDR2 SVAAGI. CDR3 length: 17 residues. V dropped 2 bases and J dropped 2; count of bases not matched to a gene: 9. The CDR3 is CASSYKTGLKAGNTIYF. Here the CDR3 DNA reads TGTGCCAGCAGTTATAAGACAGGGTTAAAAGCTGGAAACACCATATATTTT.

V usage is TRBV5-1 and J usage is TRBJ1-6, with 10 bases matching TRBD1. Trimming removed 0 bases from V and 8 bases from J; junction bases left unmatched: 5. Germline assignment: CDR1 SGHRS and CDR2 YFSETQ. CDR3 length: 16 residues. DNA of the CDR3: TGCGCCAGCAGCTTGGCTCCCGGGACAGGGGATTCACCCCTCCACTTT. Its translation is CASSLAPGTGDSPLHF. Supplemented by reference TRBV5-1 and TRBJ1-6, the full variable domain reads KAGVTQTPRYLIKTRGQQVTLSCSPISGHRSVSWYQQTPGQGLQFLFEYFSETQRNKGNFPGRFSGRQFSNSRSEMNVSTLELGDSALYLCASSLAPGTGDSPLHFGNGTRLTVT.

The chain carries TRBV5-6 and TRBJ2-3; no definite D call. Germline V CDR1 and CDR2: SGHDT, YYEEEE. V lost 4 bases and J lost 3, with 3 bases in between. The CDR3 is 11 amino acids. CDR3 region: CASSLTDTQYF. The CDR3 DNA sequence: TGTGCCAGCAGCCTTACAGATACGCAGTATTTT.

This chain links TRBV1 with TRBJ2-2; the DNA was not used to check the table's D call, TRBD2. TRBV1 is given as a pseudogene. The CDR3 has 19 amino acids. In DNA, the CDR3 is TGCACCAGCAGCCAAGAGACCCGACTAGCGGGGCCGGGCACCGGGGAGCTGTTTTTT. Amino acid sequence: CTSSQETRLAGPGTGELFF.